The sequence of this T cell receptor beta chain was determined in a study of blood T cell repertoires in COVID-19. The wider study: The United States, Italy and Spain were the sources of the acute and convalescent COVID-19 samples. From T cells, B-cell-depleted T cells, or PBMCs came the material, which was cDNA or gDNA.

Source study methods: The authors estimated nucleated cell counts from reference gene primer amplification. TCRdb's table, derived via immunoSEQ multiplex PCR, lists solely in-frame clones and lacks some. V, J and clone size were drawn from that table, and D and trimming were deduced from the DNA. The sample includes about 59,000 clones, 90% to 95% of them seen just once. Trimming took 11 bases from V and 1 from J; bases not matched to a gene: 16. CDR3 length equals 16 residues. Germline CDR1 reads SNHLY; CDR2 reads FYNNEI. Sample: peripheral blood. The chain recombines TRBV2 with TRBJ2-5; the match to TRBD1 covers 7 bases. The sequence came from a human donor in a cohort sampled during active COVID-19. As DNA, the CDR3 is TGTGCCGGGTCCGGGCGGGCAGGGGGTACCCAAGAGACCCAGTACTTC. The encoded protein is CAGSGRAGGTQETQYF.